Described below is a single TCR beta chain sequence and its context. Its antigen is undetermined. A constant-region primer primed TCR beta cDNA synthesis from about 490 ng of total RNA. Generation of the TCR beta libraries relied on three nested multiplex PCR rounds using slightly modified ARM-PCR. TCRdb passed the multiplex PCR reads through MiXCR, listing each CDR3 protein once. The sample shows about 180,000 distinct CDR3 sequences, about 60% of them seen only once. Unsorted whole blood supplied the blood RNA, and germline DNA was isolated too. Preoperatively, about 4 milliliters of peripheral blood were collected. These data belong to a study of tumor-infiltrating lymphocytes in primary liver carcinoma. On the study more broadly: Through surgical resection, the patients' primary liver carcinoma was treated. All patients, whether men or women, fell within 30 to 69 years of age.

Whole-study results and caveats: Blood fell significantly below tumors in its top-250-clone fraction (p = 0.039).

Specimen: peripheral blood. The clonotype was recovered from a man aged 40-49 years with primary liver carcinoma and hepatitis B virus infection.

The DNA for the CDR3 is TGCACTAGCAGCCAAGTTTCCCTACTAGCGCGCAATGAGCAGTACTTC. Encoded protein: CTSSQVSLLARNEQYF. The rearrangement uses TRBV1 and TRBJ2-7; the D segment call TRBD2 is taken from the table without a DNA check. TRBV1 constitutes a pseudogene. This CDR3 is built from 16 residues.